The entry below describes one TCR beta chain. The target antigen is unknown. Other nucleotide sequences from this sample produce the same CDR3. This entry belongs to a study of radiation and T cells in renal cell carcinoma. Here immunoSEQ multiplex PCR was the method, and the copy in TCRdb shows in-frame clones only, minus some. Of 150,000 or so clones in the sample, roughly 86% were seen once. The time point was: blood 2 weeks post-SBRT. Described treatment: 15 Gy SBRT to primary tumor, nephrectomy 4 weeks later. Blood was sampled at baseline, 2 weeks and 4 weeks after SBRT. The tumor was a clear cell renal cell carcinoma. The V gene lost 3 bases and the J gene lost 1 base, with 6 bases spanning the gap. This CDR3 spans 13 amino acids. Germline V gives CDR1 SGHTA, CDR2 FQGTGA. Overall study results and limits: From baseline, blood top tumor clonotypes peaked at 2 weeks post-radiation.

The clonotype was recovered from a woman between 45 and 60 years old with renal cell carcinoma. Here the sequenced sample was blood, taken from a patient whose treatment included radiotherapy and nephrectomy. This chain uses TRBV7-3 with TRBJ1-1; unclear D gene. Here the CDR3 reads CASSLEGNTEAFF. DNA of the CDR3: TGTGCCAGCAGCTTGGAAGGGAACACTGAAGCTTTCTTT.